This TCR beta chain was recovered during a study of regulatory T cells in long-lasting Graves disease. Regarding the study as a whole: Under persistent disease, TRBV28, TRBJ1-2 and TRBJ2-5 were used preferentially. Shared public clonotypes totalled 2,500 to 3,500 in persistent patients, compared with about 990 in new patients.

Described time point: newly diagnosed GD, antithyroid drugs for less than 3 months. RNA extracted from PBMCs served as the sequencing template. This clonotype was counted between two and nine times. Its specificity is not known. The CDR3 has 14 amino acids. The V end lost 3 bases, the J end lost 8 bases, and 11 bases lay between the germline ends. Germline values: CDR1 SNHLY, CDR2 FYNNEI. Both iRepertoire HTBI primers and Arm-PCR of CDR3 regions were used to build the TCR beta libraries. One entry per CDR3 protein, called by TCRdb with MiXCR from the multiplex PCR reads. The table has 350,000 to 450,000 distinct CDR3 sequences, approximately 10% seen once. The same specimen was also included in a second study, on T cells in Graves' hyperthyroidism and ophthalmopathy.

The clonotype originates from a young woman with Graves disease. The sequenced sample was peripheral blood mononuclear cells (PBMCs), obtained at new diagnosis, from a patient treated with antithyroid drugs. The genes are TRBV2 and TRBJ1-6, with TRBD1 as a possible D gene (5 bases). As DNA, the CDR3 is TGTGCCAGCAGTGAGGGGCAGGGTGATTCACCCCTCCACTTT. Protein product: CASSEGQGDSPLHF.